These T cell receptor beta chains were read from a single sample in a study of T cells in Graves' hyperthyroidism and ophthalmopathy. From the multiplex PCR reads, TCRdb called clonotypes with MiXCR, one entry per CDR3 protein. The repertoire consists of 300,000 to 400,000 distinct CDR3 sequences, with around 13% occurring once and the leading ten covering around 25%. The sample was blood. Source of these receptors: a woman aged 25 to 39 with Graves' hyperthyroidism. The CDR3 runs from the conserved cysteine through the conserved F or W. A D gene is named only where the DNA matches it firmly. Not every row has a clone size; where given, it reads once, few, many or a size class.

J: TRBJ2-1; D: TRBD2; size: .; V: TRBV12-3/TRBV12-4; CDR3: CASSLNGLAGNEQLF; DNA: TGTGCCAGCAGTTTGAATGGACTAGCGGGAAATGAGCAGCTCTTC
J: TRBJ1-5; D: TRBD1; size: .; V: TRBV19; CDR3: CASSTSGQVNQPQHF; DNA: TGTGCTAGTAGTACATCGGGACAGGTCAATCAGCCCCAGCATTTT
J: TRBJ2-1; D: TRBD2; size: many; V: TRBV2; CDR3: CASSWGTSGDGEQFF; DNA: TGTGCCAGCAGTTGGGGTACTAGCGGGGATGGTGAGCAGTTCTTC
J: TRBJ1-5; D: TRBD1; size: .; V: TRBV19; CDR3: CASSITGDYNQPQHF; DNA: TGTGCCAGTAGTATTACAGGGGATTACAATCAGCCCCAGCATTTT
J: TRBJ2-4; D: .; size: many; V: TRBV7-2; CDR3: CASSRGLAKNIQYF; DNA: TGTGCCAGCAGCCGGGGCCTAGCCAAAAACATTCAGTACTTC
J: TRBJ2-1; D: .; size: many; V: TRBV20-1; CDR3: CSAVRQLGLNEQFF; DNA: TGCAGTGCTGTAAGACAACTAGGGTTAAATGAGCAGTTCTTC
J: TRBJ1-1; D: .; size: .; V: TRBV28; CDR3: CASSLAPKAFF; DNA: TGTGCCAGCAGTTTAGCCCCAAAAGCTTTCTTT
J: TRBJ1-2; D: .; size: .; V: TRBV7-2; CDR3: CASSLSRDLVSTGYTF; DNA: TGTGCCAGCAGCTTGTCTCGGGACCTCGTTAGCACGGGCTACACCTTC
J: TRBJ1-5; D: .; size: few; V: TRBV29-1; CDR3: CSVEEGSGGNQPQHF; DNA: TGCAGCGTTGAAGAGGGATCCGGTGGCAATCAGCCCCAGCATTTT
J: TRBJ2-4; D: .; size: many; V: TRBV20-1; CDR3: CSARELAKNIQYF; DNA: TGCAGTGCTAGGGAGTTAGCCAAAAACATTCAGTACTTC
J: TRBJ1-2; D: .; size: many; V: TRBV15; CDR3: CATSGVGFSGYTF; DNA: TGTGCCACCAGCGGGGTAGGGTTCAGCGGCTACACCTTC
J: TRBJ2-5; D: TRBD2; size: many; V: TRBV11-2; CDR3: CASARGLAGGREETQYF; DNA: TGTGCCAGCGCTCGGGGACTAGCGGGAGGGCGAGAAGAGACCCAGTACTTC
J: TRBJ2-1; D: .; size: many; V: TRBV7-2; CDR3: CASRLGLRGSIFEQFF; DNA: TGTGCCAGCAGACTTGGACTTCGTGGGAGCATTTTTGAGCAGTTCTTC
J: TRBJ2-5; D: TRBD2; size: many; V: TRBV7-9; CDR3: CASSPSRLAGGVQETQYF; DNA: TGTGCCAGCAGCCCTTCCCGTCTCGCGGGAGGGGTCCAAGAGACCCAGTACTTC
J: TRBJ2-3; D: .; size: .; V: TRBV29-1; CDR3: CSVEKGGTDTQYF; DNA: TGCAGCGTCGAAAAGGGGGGCACAGATACGCAGTATTTT
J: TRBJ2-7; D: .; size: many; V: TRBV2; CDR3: CASSEAAPLSLYEQYF; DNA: TGTGCCAGCAGTGAAGCTGCACCTCTATCCCTCTACGAGCAGTACTTC
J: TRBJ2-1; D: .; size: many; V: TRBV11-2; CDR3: CASSLAPGDHNEQFF; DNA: TGTGCCAGCAGCTTAGCCCCCGGAGATCACAATGAGCAGTTCTTC
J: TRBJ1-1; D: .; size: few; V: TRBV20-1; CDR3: CSAPPYAFF; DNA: TGCAGTGCCCCCCCCTACGCTTTCTTT
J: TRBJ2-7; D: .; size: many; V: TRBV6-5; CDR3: CASSYTPADSYEQYF; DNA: TGTGCCAGCAGTTACACTCCTGCAGACTCCTACGAGCAGTACTTC
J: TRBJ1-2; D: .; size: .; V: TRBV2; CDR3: CATILTGRYGYTF; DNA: TGTGCCACTATACTCACGGGGCGCTATGGCTACACCTTC
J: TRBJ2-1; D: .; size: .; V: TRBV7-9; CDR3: CASSLAGEELEQFF; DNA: TGTGCCAGCAGCTTAGCGGGGGAGGAACTTGAGCAGTTCTTC
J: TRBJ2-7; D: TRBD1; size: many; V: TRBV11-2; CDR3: CASSSGQGLEQYF; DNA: TGTGCCAGCAGCTCTGGACAGGGGCTCGAGCAGTACTTC
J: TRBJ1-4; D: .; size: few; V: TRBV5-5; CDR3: CASSLVRTTNEKLFF; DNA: TGTGCCAGCAGCTTGGTGAGGACAACTAATGAAAAACTGTTTTTT
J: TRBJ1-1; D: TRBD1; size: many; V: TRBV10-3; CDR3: CAISSARGPGTEAFF; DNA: TGTGCCATCAGCAGTGCCAGGGGGCCGGGCACTGAAGCTTTCTTT
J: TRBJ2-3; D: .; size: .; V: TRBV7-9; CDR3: CASSLEGAHADTQYF; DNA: TGTGCCAGCAGCTTAGAGGGAGCGCACGCAGATACGCAGTATTTT
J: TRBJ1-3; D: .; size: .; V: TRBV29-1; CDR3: CSAEAGNTIYF; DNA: TGCAGCGCGGAGGCTGGAAACACCATATATTTT
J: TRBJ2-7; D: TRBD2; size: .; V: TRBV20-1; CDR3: CSASLAAGVAEQYF; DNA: TGCAGTGCTAGTCTCGCAGCGGGAGTTGCCGAGCAGTACTTC
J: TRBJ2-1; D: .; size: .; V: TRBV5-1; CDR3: CASSAGTATYNEQFF; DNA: TGCGCCAGCAGCGCTGGGACGGCTACCTACAATGAGCAGTTCTTC
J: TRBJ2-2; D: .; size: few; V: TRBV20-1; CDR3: CSARSSNTGELFF; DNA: TGCAGTGCTAGATCTTCGAACACCGGGGAGCTGTTTTTT